This T cell receptor (beta chain) was recorded in a study of blood T cells in healthy people across ages. V lost 10 bases, J lost 4 bases, and 11 bases stayed unmatched. Per the germline V gene, CDR1 is MNHNS and CDR2 is SASEGT. This CDR3 comprises 17 residues. A second roughly 6 to 12 cycle PCR used barcoded and J-beta primers. From the 5' RACE reads, TCRdb called clonotypes with MiXCR, one entry per CDR3 protein. The sample carries around 990,000 distinct CDR3 sequences, approximately 25% recorded once. This clonotype was counted only a few times. This same sample was also taken into another study, of T cells of mothers and their children.

The rearrangement links TRBV6-1 to TRBJ2-1; TRBD2 aligns across 15 bases. This receptor was taken from a girl under 10 years old in good health. Sequencing used blood. In nucleotides, the CDR3 is TGTGCCACCGCGGGACTAGCGGGGGGCGGGTTTTACAATGAGCAGTTCTTC. Protein: CATAGLAGGGFYNEQFF.